One sample yielded the 17 T cell receptor beta chains listed below, sequenced in a study of blood T cell repertoires in COVID-19. Sequencing used immunoSEQ multiplex PCR; TCRdb keeps in-frame clones, though not all of them. The profile shows 150,000 to 200,000 clones, over 85% of them singletons. The sequencing input was peripheral blood. The receptors were sampled from an older woman with COVID-19, enrolled during active disease.

The chain recombines TRBV7-2 with TRBJ1-2, with TRBD1 identical over 9 bases. The CDR3 consists of 15 residues. The V segment lost 5 bases and the J segment 6 bases; nucleotides outside the gene matches: 10. Germline CDR1 SGHTA, CDR2 FQGNSA. The CDR3 DNA reads TGTGCCAGCAGCCCGGGACGGACAGGGGTGGATGGCTACACCTTC. Its translation: CASSPGRTGVDGYTF.

This sequence joins TRBV5-1 and TRBJ1-6, with a possible D match to TRBD1 (6 bases). In germline, CDR1 is SGHRS, CDR2 YFSETQ. The CDR3 contains 15 residues. V was clipped by 4 bases and J by 14 bases, with 22 bases between them. CDR3 nucleotide sequence: TGCGCCAGCAGCCCATCGGGCAGCCGTAGGGGGTCCCTCCACTTT. This codes for CASSPSGSRRGSLHF.

CDR3 sequence: CASSRTGNTIYF. The CDR3 nucleotides read TGTGCTAGTTCTAGGACTGGAAACACCATATATTTT. This chain links TRBV12-5 with TRBJ1-3; D is uncertain. The CDR3 consists of 12 residues. V lost 8 bases and J lost 2, with 7 bases in between. Germline values: CDR1 LGHNT, CDR2 FRNRAP.

V usage is TRBV5-6 and J usage is TRBJ2-5; D ambiguous. Trimming removed 0 bases from V and 5 bases from J, with 11 bases in between. CDR1 SGHDT and CDR2 YYEEEE come from the germline V gene. The CDR3 covers 14 residues. The CDR3: CASSLASRYETQYF. CDR3 coding DNA: TGTGCCAGCAGCTTGGCCTCGAGGTACGAGACCCAGTACTTC.

The chain joins TRBV19 to TRBJ1-5; 7 nucleotides align to TRBD1. The CDR3 runs 14 residues. V shed 10 bases and J 3 bases; nucleotides not matched to a gene: 9. Per germline, CDR1 LNHDA and CDR2 SQIVND (reference sequence). Here the CDR3 DNA reads TGTGCCACCAGTCCAGGGGGGCCCAATCAGCCCCAGCATTTT. This codes for CATSPGGPNQPQHF.

The rearrangement uses TRBV3-1 (or the pseudogene TRBV3-2) and TRBJ2-7; 10 bases agree with TRBD1. V shed 0 bases and J 3 bases; nucleotides not matched to a gene: 8. Germline loops: CDR1 LGHDT, CDR2 YNNKEL (reference sequence). This CDR3 region has 17 residues. CDR3: CASSQDPRDRGNYEQYF. The DNA of the CDR3 is TGTGCCAGCAGCCAAGACCCCCGGGACAGGGGAAACTACGAGCAGTACTTC.

The chain has TRBV7-2 and TRBJ1-2; TRBD1 matches at 7 bases. This CDR3 is built from 14 residues. Germline lookup yields CDR1 SGHTA and CDR2 FQGNSA. With 0 bases clipped from V and 6 bases from J, the junction kept 4 bases outside the gene matches. CDR3 bases: TGTGCCAGCAGCTTAGCGAACAGGGGAAATGGCTACACCTTC. It specifies CASSLANRGNGYTF.

The V and J genes are TRBV11-2 and TRBJ1-3; tentatively, D is TRBD1 (5 bases). CDR1 is SGHAT and CDR2 is FQNNGV in the germline V gene. The CDR3 has 16 residues. The V and J ends lost 1 base and 0 bases respectively, with 10 bases between them. CDR3 sequence: CASSLAQGSSGNTIYF. The CDR3 region has the DNA TGTGCCAGCAGCTTAGCGCAGGGTTCCTCTGGAAACACCATATATTTT.

The genes are TRBV5-1 and TRBJ2-5; the D gene is possibly TRBD2 (6 bases). This CDR3 comprises 14 residues. Trimming took 4 bases from V and 2 from J, leaving 12 bases between them. Germline assignment: CDR1 SGHRS and CDR2 YFSETQ. The DNA for the CDR3 is TGCGCCAGCAGCCCGGGGGAAAATCAAGAGACCCAGTACTTC. This encodes CASSPGENQETQYF. Full variable domain (rest looked up from reference TRBV5-1 and TRBJ2-5): KAGVTQTPRYLIKTRGQQVTLSCSPISGHRSVSWYQQTPGQGLQFLFEYFSETQRNKGNFPGRFSGRQFSNSRSEMNVSTLELGDSALYLCASSPGENQETQYFGPGTRLLVL.

The chain is built from TRBV5-1 and TRBJ1-1; a possible D gene is TRBD1 (6 bases). Looked up from germline, CDR1 is SGHRS and CDR2 is YFSETQ. There are 16 residues in the CDR3. V lost 1 base, J lost 3 bases, and 16 bases lay in between. CDR3 DNA sequence: TGCGCCAGCAGCTTGTGGCTTCGAGGGGGGGACACTGAAGCTTTCTTT. Translation gives CASSLWLRGGDTEAFF.

The chain recombines TRBV6-2 or TRBV6-3 with TRBJ2-3; D might be TRBD2 (6 bases). The V gene's germline CDR1 is MNHEY and CDR2 SVGEGT. V was clipped by 6 bases and J by 4 bases, with 17 bases between them. This CDR3 has 15 residues. In DNA, the CDR3 is TGTGCCAGCAGCCCATCCATCGGACTACCAGATACGCAGTATTTT. This encodes CASSPSIGLPDTQYF.

This rearrangement joins TRBV7-3 to TRBJ2-7; 10 nucleotides line up with TRBD1. The germline V gene has CDR1 SGHTA and CDR2 FQGTGA. Trimming took 3 bases from V and 5 from J; bases not matched to a gene: 4. The CDR3 covers 14 residues. The CDR3 DNA reads as TGTGCCAGCAGCTTCCGGGACAGGGGCGACGAGCAGTACTTC. It yields the protein CASSFRDRGDEQYF.

This clone was seen a handful of times. The V call is TRBV5-1, the J call TRBJ2-1; D not certain. Trimming pared 6 bases from V and 4 bases from J, leaving 17 bases between. The CDR3 consists of 15 residues. Germline-derived CDR1 and CDR2 are SGHRS and YFSETQ. This chain's CDR3 is CASTSTSNPYNEQFF. The CDR3 DNA reads TGCGCCAGCACCTCCACCAGTAACCCATACAATGAGCAGTTCTTC.

The rearrangement joins TRBV27 to TRBJ2-2; D possibly corresponds to TRBD1 (6 bases). The CDR3 consists of 14 residues. Trimming took 3 bases from V and 5 from J, leaving 10 bases between them. Germline V CDR1 and CDR2: MNHEY, SMNVEV (reference sequence). Here the CDR3 DNA reads TGTGCCAGCAGTTTCGGCAGGGGTACCGGGGAGCTGTTTTTT. Residues: CASSFGRGTGELFF.

The chain links TRBV19 to TRBJ1-4, with 7 bases aligning to TRBD1. Germline V gene data show CDR1 as LNHDA and CDR2 as SQIVND (reference sequence). CDR3 length: 14 amino acids. The J segment lost 8 bases and the V segment lost 7 bases, leaving 10 bases of the junction unmatched. CDR3 nucleotide sequence: TGTGCCAGTACCTTGACAGGGTCGGTGGAAAAACTGTTTTTT. Protein sequence: CASTLTGSVEKLFF.

The chain recombines TRBV14 with TRBJ2-2, with a possible D match to TRBD1 (5 bases). The CDR3 contains 14 residues. V lost 5 bases to trimming and J lost 2 bases, with 9 bases between them. The germline V gene has CDR1 SGHDN and CDR2 FVKESK. The CDR3 here is CASSIQVNTGELFF. The CDR3 coding sequence is TGTGCCAGCAGCATACAGGTTAACACCGGGGAGCTGTTTTTT. The full variable domain, with the rest looked up from reference TRBV14 and TRBJ2-2, is EAGVTQFPSHSVIEKGQTVTLRCDPISGHDNLYWYRRVMGKEIKFLLHFVKESKQDESGMPNNRFLAERTGGTYSTLKVQPAELEDSGVYFCASSIQVNTGELFFGEGSRLTVL.

The chain has TRBV7-9 and TRBJ1-4, with unresolved D. CDR3 length: 16 amino acids. Per the germline V gene, CDR1 is SEHNR and CDR2 is FQNEAQ (reference sequence). With 4 bases removed from V and 5 bases from J, the gap between germline ends came to 17 bases. The CDR3, as DNA: TGTGCCAGCAGCTACCAACTTCAGAGGATGAATGAAAAACTGTTTTTT. As protein: CASSYQLQRMNEKLFF.